Below, 28 T cell receptor beta chains from the same sample are listed, as sequenced in a study of T cells expressing NK-cell markers. After re-calling the 5' RACE reads, TCRdb lists one entry per CDR3 protein, DNA absent. The listing contains a few hundred thousand distinct CDR3 sequences. Sequencing was carried out using blood T cells: a sorted CD56 or NKG2C T cell subset, CD4+ or CD8+ T cells, or bulk PBMC T cells (not recorded which). These receptors came from a man aged 18-75 years in good health.

The chain has TRBV5-1 and TRBJ2-5; TCRdb's D call, TRBD2, is unchecked because there is no DNA. The CDR3 is made up of 16 amino acids. Germline V gene lookup returns CDR1 SGHRS and CDR2 YFSETQ. This CDR3 is CASSLVFSGVVETQYF.

V gene TRBV5-1 combines with J gene TRBJ2-1; TCRdb outputs TRBD1, but without DNA this stays unchecked. The CDR3 covers 16 residues. Germline V gives CDR1 SGHRS, CDR2 YFSETQ. Here the CDR3 reads CASSLQLRDRGVQQFF.

The gene calls are TRBV25-1 and TRBJ1-1; the TCRdb call, TRBD1, lacks DNA for checking. The germline V gene encodes CDR1 MGHDK and CDR2 SYGVNS. The CDR3 spans 14 residues. The CDR3 region is CASSDKTANTEAFF.

The chain is built from TRBV9 and TRBJ1-1; with no DNA, the TCRdb D assignment of TRBD1 cannot be verified. CDR1 and CDR2 from the germline V gene are SGDLS and YYNGEE. The CDR3 contains 15 residues. This CDR3 reads CASSARQGWNTEAFF.

The J gene is TRBJ1-1, the V gene TRBV5-1; TCRdb proposes TRBD1, but this gene call is untestable without DNA. Germline V gene lookup returns CDR1 SGHRS and CDR2 YFSETQ. CDR3 length equals 11 residues. The CDR3 is CASSNRREAFF.

The V and J genes are TRBV20-1 and TRBJ1-5; TCRdb's D call of TRBD1 is untestable without DNA. Germline V lookup: CDR1 DFQATT, CDR2 SNEGSKA (reference sequence). This CDR3 spans 15 amino acids. CDR3 protein: CSARDVRGLDQPQHF.

V and J are TRBV6-6 and TRBJ1-2; TCRdb lists TRBD1, though no DNA is available to test this call. The CDR3 sequence is 13 residues long. Germline assignment: CDR1 MNHNY and CDR2 SVGAGI (reference sequence). CDR3 in amino acids: CASSHRDSLGYTF.

J is TRBJ2-1 and V is TRBV24-1; TCRdb's D call of TRBD2 is untestable without DNA. This CDR3 region has 15 residues. CDR1 and CDR2 (germline): KGHDR, SFDVKD. The CDR3 here is CATSDTGLAPNEQFF.

This chain connects TRBV7-9 to TRBJ2-7; the D gene TCRdb calls, TRBD2, cannot be checked with no DNA. Germline V gene data show CDR1 as SEHNR and CDR2 as FQNEAQ (reference sequence). CDR3 length equals 13 residues. The chain's CDR3 is CASTPSGSYEQYF. The full variable domain, its missing parts supplied by reference TRBV7-9 and TRBJ2-7, is DTGVSQNPRHKITKRGQNVTFRCDPISEHNRLYWYRQTLGQGPEFLTYFQNEAQLEKSRLLSDRFSAERPKGSFSTLEIQRTEQGDSAMYLCASTPSGSYEQYFGPGTRLTVT.

The chain employs TRBV25-1 and TRBJ1-4; the TRBD1 assignment by TCRdb is unverifiable without DNA. Per germline, CDR1 MGHDK and CDR2 SYGVNS. The CDR3 has 14 amino acids. CDR3 protein: CASKPGQGNEKLFF.

The chain recombines TRBV20-1 with TRBJ2-7; checking the TCRdb D call of TRBD2 is not possible without DNA. Germline V gene data show CDR1 as DFQATT and CDR2 as SNEGSKA (reference sequence). The CDR3 is 17 amino acids. The CDR3 loop is CSASGTSGGQSSYEQYF.

The rearrangement joins TRBV19 to TRBJ2-5; TCRdb reports TRBD2, a call that lacks DNA to check it against. The CDR3 has 16 residues. Germline V gene sequence: CDR1 LNHDA, CDR2 SQIVND (reference sequence). CDR3 in amino acids: CASSIRGLAPLETQYF.

V and J are TRBV7-2 and TRBJ2-7. Germline V gene sequence: CDR1 SGHTA, CDR2 FQGNSA. The CDR3 consists of 14 residues. CDR3 residues: CASSPSGIPYEQYF.

The chain uses TRBV20-1 and TRBJ2-5; the TCRdb call, TRBD1, lacks DNA for checking. Germline V gene lookup returns CDR1 DFQATT and CDR2 SNEGSKA (reference sequence). The CDR3 runs 13 residues. This CDR3 reads CSALDSVQETQYF.

The J gene is TRBJ1-1, the V gene TRBV18; TCRdb's D gene call, TRBD1, goes unchecked for lack of DNA. CDR3 length: 16 residues. From germline, CDR1 is KGHSH and CDR2 LQKENI. This CDR3 reads CASSPLQTGMNTEAFF.

This sequence joins TRBV28 and TRBJ2-4. This CDR3 region has 12 residues. Germline V lookup: CDR1 MDHEN, CDR2 SYDVKM. CDR3 sequence: CASREPKNIQYF.

The CDR3 reads CASSVDLAGVSTDTQYF. The chain couples TRBV2 to TRBJ2-3; the TCRdb D gene call, TRBD2, has no DNA to confirm it. Looked up from germline, CDR1 is SNHLY and CDR2 is FYNNEI. The CDR3 consists of 17 residues.

The V and J genes are TRBV2 and TRBJ2-4; TCRdb reports TRBD2, a call that lacks DNA to check it against. This CDR3 spans 15 amino acids. Germline V gene lookup returns CDR1 SNHLY and CDR2 FYNNEI. This CDR3 reads CASSELRGAGNIQYF. The complete variable domain, with remaining parts taken from reference TRBV2 and TRBJ2-4, reads EPEVTQTPSHQVTQMGQEVILRCVPISNHLYFYWYRQILGQKVEFLVSFYNNEISEKSEIFDDQFSVERPDGSNFTLKIRSTKLEDSAMYFCASSELRGAGNIQYFGAGTRLSVL.

The gene calls are TRBV7-9 and TRBJ2-1. CDR1 and CDR2 (germline): SEHNR, FQNEAQ (reference sequence). This CDR3 region has 15 residues. This chain's CDR3 is CASIHPKYAYNEQFF.

The genes are TRBV7-8 and TRBJ2-4. The CDR3 contains 14 residues. Germline CDR1 SGHVS, CDR2 FQNEAQ. This CDR3 reads CASSLSARLDIQYF. The variable domain in full, completed from reference TRBV7-8 and TRBJ2-4, reads GAGVSQSPRYKVAKRGQDVALRCDPISGHVSLFWYQQALGQGPEFLTYFQNEAQLDKSGLPSDRFFAERPEGSVSTLKIQRTQQEDSAVYLCASSLSARLDIQYFGAGTRLSVL.

The V gene is TRBV6-2 or TRBV6-3, the J gene TRBJ2-3. Germline CDR1 MNHEY, CDR2 SVGEGT. The CDR3 loop spans 12 amino acids. The chain's CDR3 is CASSAFGNTQYF.

V is TRBV2 and J is TRBJ2-3. The CDR3 spans 13 residues. Germline V CDR1 and CDR2: SNHLY, FYNNEI. The CDR3: CASSGKRTDTQYF. The full variable domain, completed using reference TRBV2 and TRBJ2-3, is EPEVTQTPSHQVTQMGQEVILRCVPISNHLYFYWYRQILGQKVEFLVSFYNNEISEKSEIFDDQFSVERPDGSNFTLKIRSTKLEDSAMYFCASSGKRTDTQYFGPGTRLTVL.

This CDR3 is CASSVVTNEKLFF. This chain links TRBV2 with TRBJ1-4. Per the germline V gene, CDR1 is SNHLY and CDR2 is FYNNEI. The CDR3 is 13 residues long.

This chain connects TRBV7-9 to TRBJ1-1. Germline CDR1 is SEHNR and CDR2 is FQNEAQ (reference sequence). The CDR3 covers 17 residues. CDR3 amino acids: CASSRGGRERMNTEAFF.

This sequence joins TRBV6-4 and TRBJ2-7; TCRdb reports TRBD1, a call that lacks DNA to check it against. The CDR3 loop spans 14 amino acids. CDR1 and CDR2 (germline): MRHNA, SNTAGT. The CDR3 is CASISRGPSGEQYF.

The chain combines TRBV7-9 with TRBJ2-1; the D gene TCRdb calls, TRBD1, cannot be checked with no DNA. There are 15 residues in the CDR3. Looked up from germline, CDR1 is SEHNR and CDR2 is FQNEAQ (reference sequence). Here the CDR3 reads CASSSHSPIYNEQFF. Full variable domain (missing parts from reference TRBV7-9 and TRBJ2-1): DTGVSQNPRHKITKRGQNVTFRCDPISEHNRLYWYRQTLGQGPEFLTYFQNEAQLEKSRLLSDRFSAERPKGSFSTLEIQRTEQGDSAMYLCASSSHSPIYNEQFFGPGTRLTVL.

The rearrangement links TRBV12-3 or TRBV12-4 to TRBJ2-1; checking the TCRdb D call of TRBD1 is not possible without DNA. The CDR3 covers 15 residues. CDR3 region: CASSSQGAVVNEQFF.

The chain couples TRBV20-1 to TRBJ2-3; the D call of TRBD2 rests on TCRdb alone, since no DNA is present to check it. Germline V gene data show CDR1 as DFQATT and CDR2 as SNEGSKA (reference sequence). This CDR3 has 14 residues. CDR3 region: CSAREGLGGNTQYF.